A selection of T cell receptor beta chains follows, all from one sample in a study of shared clonotypes between healthy human individuals. The assay was immunoSEQ multiplex PCR, and TCRdb's table has in-frame clones only and misses some. The table includes under 2.5 million clones, 85% to 95% detected once. Sequenced: naive CD4+ T cells from PBMCs. The source is a man younger than 30 in good health. Some clones in this sample may be carry-over from other donors' samples. CDR3s include the opening cysteine and the closing phenylalanine or tryptophan. Each record gives: J gene, D gene, clone size, V gene, CDR3 protein, CDR3 DNA. A D gene is named only where the DNA matches it firmly. Only part of the rows carry a size: once, few, many, or a class if the clone is expanded.

TRBJ1-1,NA,NA,TRBV5-1,CASSGRGGENTEAFF,TGCGCCAGCAGCGGGCGCGGGGGCGAGAACACTGAAGCTTTCTTT
TRBJ2-3,NA,NA,TRBV25-1,CASSDGTLYTDTQYF,TGTGCCAGCAGTGATGGTACACTCTACACAGATACGCAGTATTTT
TRBJ1-1,NA,few,TRBV2,CASSVVSGVTEAFF,TGTGCCAGCAGTGTGGTCTCAGGGGTCACTGAAGCTTTCTTT
TRBJ2-7,TRBD2,NA,TRBV5-1,CASSPGLADRTYEQYF,TGCGCCAGCAGCCCGGGTCTAGCGGACCGAACCTACGAGCAGTACTTC
TRBJ1-1,TRBD1,NA,TRBV30,CAWSGQGKLTEAFF,TGTGCCTGGAGTGGACAGGGAAAGCTCACTGAAGCTTTCTTT
TRBJ2-7,TRBD1,NA,TRBV5-1,CASGGPKYQGASYEQYF,TGCGCCAGCGGGGGTCCCAAATATCAGGGGGCAAGTTACGAGCAGTACTTC
TRBJ1-4,NA,NA,TRBV6-6,CASTEQNGLFNEKLFF,TGTGCCAGCACCGAACAGAACGGTCTCTTTAATGAAAAACTGTTTTTT
TRBJ2-1,NA,NA,TRBV5-1,CASSLAPRDGYNEQFF,TGCGCCAGCAGCTTGGCCCCCCGGGACGGTTACAATGAGCAGTTCTTC
TRBJ2-3,NA,NA,TRBV7-9,CASSLSAAASTDTQYF,TGTGCCAGCAGCTTATCGGCGGCGGCCAGCACAGATACGCAGTATTTT
TRBJ2-5,NA,NA,TRBV5-1,CASNPGEWETQYF,TGCGCCAGCAACCCAGGGGAGTGGGAGACCCAGTACTTC
TRBJ2-2,TRBD1,NA,TRBV7-9,CASSPRTGPIGELFF,TGTGCCAGCAGCCCACGGACAGGGCCGATCGGGGAGCTGTTTTTT
TRBJ1-5,NA,NA,TRBV4-2,CASSQTTQGPRYQPQHF,TGTGCCAGCAGCCAAACAACCCAGGGGCCGCGTTATCAGCCCCAGCATTTT
TRBJ2-1,NA,NA,TRBV6-1,CASRKYLQEVNEQFF,TGTGCCAGCAGAAAGTACTTACAGGAGGTCAATGAGCAGTTCTTC
TRBJ1-1,TRBD1,NA,TRBV20-1,CTPTGRTEAFF,TGCACCCCGACAGGGAGGACTGAAGCTTTCTTT
TRBJ2-1,NA,NA,TRBV7-8,CASSLAGSRQYNEQFF,TGTGCCAGCAGCTTAGCAGGATCCAGGCAGTACAATGAGCAGTTCTTC
TRBJ2-1,NA,NA,TRBV9,CASSGDVSSVGRNEQFF,TGTGCCAGCAGCGGAGATGTATCTAGCGTGGGTCGGAATGAGCAGTTCTTC
TRBJ1-5,TRBD1,NA,TRBV10-1,CATGTGDQPQHF,TGCGCCACTGGGACAGGGGATCAGCCCCAGCATTTT
TRBJ1-2,NA,few,TRBV28,CASSIPGTPGASYGYTF,TGTGCCAGCAGTATACCAGGGACACCGGGAGCTAGCTATGGCTACACCTTC
TRBJ2-5,NA,NA,TRBV28,CASSLSWWGQNQETQYF,TGTGCCAGCAGTTTATCGTGGTGGGGGCAAAACCAAGAGACCCAGTACTTC
TRBJ2-1,NA,NA,TRBV6-5,CASSYSVDWDNEQFF,TGTGCCAGCAGTTACTCCGTGGACTGGGATAATGAGCAGTTCTTC
TRBJ2-5,NA,NA,TRBV6-1,CASSEAETQYF,TGTGCCAGCAGTGAAGCAGAGACCCAGTACTTC
TRBJ2-5,TRBD2,NA,TRBV7-6,CASSPRLAETQYF,TGTGCCAGCAGCCCACGACTAGCAGAGACCCAGTACTTC
TRBJ2-3,NA,NA,TRBV6-1,CASSEALSWGPDTQYF,TGTGCCAGCAGTGAAGCGCTCTCCTGGGGGCCAGATACGCAGTATTTT
TRBJ2-2,TRBD2,few,TRBV4-2,CASSQISGINTGELFF,TGTGCCAGCAGCCAAATTAGCGGGATTAACACCGGGGAGCTGTTTTTT
TRBJ1-2,NA,NA,TRBV5-6,CASSLIIYGYTF,TGTGCCAGCAGCTTGATCATCTATGGCTACACCTTC
TRBJ2-1,NA,once,TRBV7-2,CASSLVWRDNEQFF,TGTGCCAGCAGCTTGGTATGGCGGGACAATGAGCAGTTCTTC
TRBJ2-1,NA,NA,TRBV5-1,CASSRPPNEQFF,TGCGCCAGCAGCCGACCCCCCAATGAGCAGTTCTTC
TRBJ2-5,TRBD2,NA,TRBV5-4,CASSSGTSGRETQYF,TGTGCCAGCAGCTCCGGGACTAGCGGGCGGGAGACCCAGTACTTC
TRBJ1-4,TRBD1,NA,TRBV11-2,CASSPRRLGQGNEKLFF,TGTGCCAGCAGCCCAAGGCGTTTGGGACAGGGGAATGAAAAACTGTTTTTT
TRBJ1-2,NA,once,TRBV9,CASSPSWGPSYGYTF,TGTGCCAGCAGCCCTTCTTGGGGTCCCTCCTATGGCTACACCTTC
TRBJ1-1,TRBD1,NA,TRBV9,CASSVDGTGGLNTEAFF,TGTGCCAGCAGCGTAGATGGGACAGGCGGGTTGAACACTGAAGCTTTCTTT
TRBJ2-3,TRBD2,few,TRBV5-1,CASSSGLAGGTDTQYF,TGCGCCAGCAGCTCAGGACTAGCGGGAGGCACAGATACGCAGTATTTT
TRBJ1-3,NA,NA,TRBV6-6,CASSFKASSGNTIYF,TGTGCCAGCAGTTTTAAGGCCAGCTCTGGAAACACCATATATTTT
TRBJ2-2,NA,few,TRBV2,CASRRAKNTGELFF,TGTGCCAGCAGGCGGGCCAAGAACACCGGGGAGCTGTTTTTT
TRBJ1-5,NA,NA,TRBV5-5,CASSLSGDGNQPQHF,TGTGCCAGCAGCTTGTCGGGGGACGGCAATCAGCCCCAGCATTTT
TRBJ2-7,TRBD2,NA,TRBV5-1,CASSLEGASGSYEQYF,TGCGCCAGCAGCTTGGAAGGGGCTAGCGGGAGTTACGAGCAGTACTTC
TRBJ1-5,NA,NA,TRBV18,CASSRGVGEDQPQHF,TGTGCCAGCTCACGAGGTGTTGGGGAAGATCAGCCCCAGCATTTT
TRBJ2-3,NA,NA,TRBV10-3,CAIKTGTSTDTQYF,TGTGCCATCAAAACTGGGACTAGCACAGATACGCAGTATTTT
TRBJ2-2,TRBD1,NA,TRBV7-9,CASSLTGEKVGELFF,TGTGCCAGCAGTCTGACAGGGGAGAAAGTCGGGGAGCTGTTTTTT
TRBJ2-5,NA,NA,TRBV27,CASSFYGSQETQYF,TGTGCCAGCAGTTTCTACGGCAGCCAAGAGACCCAGTACTTC
TRBJ2-1,TRBD2,NA,TRBV19,CASSGLAGGLFYNEQFF,TGTGCCAGTTCCGGACTAGCGGGAGGGCTGTTCTACAATGAGCAGTTCTTC